These 9 T cell receptor beta chains were all obtained from the same sample, sequenced in a study of patients and donors after allogeneic stem cell transplantation (dated by TCRdb to 2018 to 2021). The library was built by means of RT-PCR. Sequenced on a NextSeq 550. The raw public reads went through TCRdb reprocessing: fastp at Q25, MiXCR clone calling, in-frame beta chains kept. Entries are consolidated by CDR3 protein sequence, retaining the most common genes and DNA. The sample table lists some 230,000 distinct CDR3 sequences, 11% to 15% of them with a count of one. The ten largest clonotypes hold 9.5% to 13% of the sample. The source material was blood, either unsorted or a sorted T cell fraction (not recorded which). The receptor set was obtained from a human donor who was either an allogeneic HSCT recipient or a stem cell or donor lymphocyte infusion donor (not recorded which). It is not recorded whose cells these are; they may come from a transplant donor.

This clonotype has ten or more counts. The chain has TRBV7-9 and TRBJ1-1; a possible D gene is TRBD1 (5 bases). V dropped 1 base and J dropped 3 bases, with 6 bases sitting between them. The germline CDR1 and CDR2 sequences are SEHNR and FQNEAQ (reference sequence). CDR3 length: 13 residues. CDR3 protein: CASSLGGDTEAFF. DNA for the CDR3: TGTGCCAGCAGCTTAGGGGGGGACACTGAAGCTTTCTTT.

The V gene is TRBV5-6, the J gene TRBJ1-1; D ambiguous. CDR1 and CDR2 (germline): SGHDT, YYEEEE. Trimming shortened V by 0 bases and J by 7 bases, and 16 bases separated the two germline ends. CDR3 length: 15 amino acids. In nucleotides, the CDR3 is TGTGCCAGCAGCTTGGTTGTGGGTCCCCACGGTGAAGCTTTCTTT. Its protein product is CASSLVVGPHGEAFF.

This clonotype was seen only a few times. The chain is built from TRBV5-1 and TRBJ1-1; 9 positions agree with TRBD1. The CDR3 is 15 amino acids. Germline assignment: CDR1 SGHRS and CDR2 YFSETQ. The junction had 15 bases not matched to a gene; V was cut back by 4 bases and J by 11 bases. The CDR3 here is CASSVQQGAQLSAFF. Written as DNA, the CDR3 is TGCGCCAGCAGCGTACAACAGGGGGCGCAATTATCGGCTTTCTTT.

The rearrangement joins TRBV5-4 to TRBJ1-2; D possibly corresponds to TRBD1 (6 bases). Trimming removed 4 bases from V and 1 base from J, with 11 bases in between. CDR3 size: 14 residues. Per germline, CDR1 SGHNT and CDR2 YYREEE (reference sequence). The CDR3 DNA follows: TGTGCCAGCAGCGTACAGGGTCTTAACTATGGCTACACCTTC. This translates into CASSVQGLNYGYTF.

The rearrangement uses TRBV20-1 and TRBJ2-1, with 8 bases fitting TRBD1. The germline V gene encodes CDR1 DFQATT and CDR2 SNEGSKA (reference sequence). The CDR3 totals 13 residues. The CDR3 bases are TGCACCGTGGGACAGGTGGCGACGAATGAGCAGTTCTTC. This codes for CTVGQVATNEQFF.

The chain employs TRBV20-1 and TRBJ1-5; tentatively, D is TRBD1 (6 bases). The CDR3 is made up of 15 amino acids. V gave up 5 bases and J gave up 11 bases, with 25 bases separating them. In germline, CDR1 is DFQATT, CDR2 SNEGSKA (reference sequence). CDR3 nucleotide sequence: TGCAGTGCTCGGGGGGGACTACAGGCAAAGGGGGCCCAGCATTTT. As protein: CSARGGLQAKGAQHF.

The rearrangement uses TRBV5-8 and TRBJ1-4, with D perhaps matching TRBD1 (5 bases). There are 15 residues in the CDR3. The V gene's germline CDR1 is SGHTS and CDR2 YDEGEE. V was pared by 4 bases and J by 0 bases, with 10 bases between. CDR3 coding DNA: TGTGCCAGCAGCGGTGGGACGGCAACTAATGAAAAACTGTTTTTT. Translation: CASSGGTATNEKLFF.

CDR3: CASSVGPRPVDEQFF. The CDR3 coding sequence is TGTGCCAGCAGCGTAGGCCCGAGGCCTGTGGATGAGCAGTTCTTC. The V call is TRBV9, the J call TRBJ2-1; D gene ambiguous. This CDR3 is 15 amino acids long. Germline-derived CDR1 and CDR2 are SGDLS and YYNGEE. The V and J ends lost 0 bases and 8 bases respectively, with 15 bases between them.

By sample fraction, this clonotype is medium-sized. The chain carries TRBV5-1 and TRBJ1-2; perhaps TRBD1 as D (6 bases). The germline V gene has CDR1 SGHRS and CDR2 YFSETQ. V shed 4 bases and J shed 9 bases, with 22 bases lying between them. The CDR3 is made up of 15 amino acids. CDR3 coding DNA: TGCGCCAGCAGCAACGGACAGTTTAATCCCCCAAGCTACACCTTC. Translating it yields CASSNGQFNPPSYTF.